This T cell receptor beta chain was captured in a study of blood T cell repertoires in COVID-19 (dated by TCRdb to 2018 to 2020). General notes on the study: Samples from collaborators originated in the United States, Italy and Spain and spanned both the acute and convalescent phases of COVID-19. Deeply sampled blood TCRbeta repertoires from subjects exposed to, actively infected with, or recovered from COVID-19 were included in the dataset. Where HLA class I and class II types were available, the types were taken from metadata supplied by the sample provider, not from assay-based typing. The repertoires were released in a freely available public database intended as a resource for research on the immune response to SARS-CoV-2. The sample metadata nearly always contained a de-identified subject ID, COVID-19 status, age in years and sex. The samples were drawn from two sources: the first 160 participants of the ongoing ImmuneRACE study, and fewer than 1,500 subjects contributed by 6 global collaborators. The material from the prospective study consisted of cDNA or gDNA derived from T cells, B-cell-depleted T cells, or PBMCs. Summary of the overall study and its limitations: The amount of clinical and demographic metadata varied by source and participant and was provided uncurated.

About this clone itself: Its antigen specificity is not known. The input lacks base qualities; no much larger clone sits a single base away.

Collaborating institutions collected whole blood in K2EDTA tubes following their own protocols. For TCRbeta analysis, collaborator samples were shipped as frozen whole blood, as isolated PBMCs, or as DNA extracted from either sample type. TCRbeta CDR3 regions were amplified from genomic DNA by means of the immunoSEQ Assay, a bias-controlled multiplex PCR. The original methods were these. The number of nucleated cells in each sample was estimated by amplification of reference gene primers within the assay. To quantify the absolute abundance of each unique TCRbeta CDR3 rearrangement, sequence reads were collapsed and filtered. Productive Simpson clonality was computed per sample as the square root of Simpson's diversity index over productive rearrangements. What TCRdb holds here is the immuneACCESS table cut down to in-frame rearrangements. Part of the clones is not present; checked against another copy, under half of the missing clones reflect an unresolved V gene, and the others are unexplained. Clonal size and the V and J genes are those of that table, whereas D and trimming came from the DNA. The sample profile shows roughly 200,000 clones; approximately 91% of them were found once. The ten top clones hold around 7% of the sample.

V sheds 3 bases and J sheds 0 bases, leaving 7 bases between their ends. CDR1 and CDR2, looked up from the germline V gene, are SGHRS and YFSETQ. The CDR3 runs 14 amino acids, cysteine and phenylalanine included. The only DNA kept is the CDR3, 42 bases in frame from the first base. The sample was peripheral blood. Rearrangement joined TRBV5-1 to TRBJ1-3, with an unclear D gene assignment. The sequence was collected from a man aged 35 to 55 with acute or convalescent COVID-19. The DNA sequence is TGCGCCAGCAGCTCACAAGACTCTGGAAACACCATATATTTT. This yields the protein CASSSQDSGNTIYF.